The 4 T cell receptor beta chains reported below all come from one sample, sequenced in a study of shared clonotypes between healthy human individuals. The assay was immunoSEQ multiplex PCR, and TCRdb's table has in-frame clones only and misses some. Among 1.6 million or so clones listed, just under 99% were seen once. Material: naive CD4+ T cells sorted from blood. The subset is: CD45RA+ positively selected. The receptors stem from a man aged 30 to 39 in good health.

The chain combines TRBV6-6 with TRBJ2-7, with TRBD2 identical over 8 bases. The CDR3 runs to 13 residues. The germline gives CDR1 MNHNY, CDR2 SVGAGI (reference sequence). Trimming took 6 bases from V and 6 from J; bases not matched to a gene: 7. CDR3 coding DNA: TGTGCCAGCAGCCCAGCGGGAGCTAGCGAGCAGTACTTC. This codes for CASSPAGASEQYF.

The V call is TRBV2, the J call TRBJ1-4; unclear D gene. V gave up 7 bases and J gave up 8 bases, with 14 bases separating them. CDR1 is SNHLY and CDR2 is FYNNEI in the germline V gene. The CDR3 extends over 13 amino acids. Here the CDR3 DNA reads TGTGCCAGCATGGCGGAAGTGGAGGAAAAACTGTTTTTT. This sequence encodes CASMAEVEEKLFF.

The rearrangement joins TRBV6-5 to TRBJ2-7; no reliable D call. The CDR3 is made up of 15 amino acids. CDR1 and CDR2 (germline): MNHEY, SVGAGI. The V end lost 0 bases, the J end lost 1 base, and 10 bases lay between the germline ends. CDR3: CASSYSTFSSYEQYF. The CDR3 DNA reads TGTGCCAGCAGTTACTCGACCTTCAGTTCCTACGAGCAGTACTTC.

The V call is TRBV18, the J call TRBJ1-3, with 7 bases matching TRBD1. V trimming: 3 bases; J trimming: 2 bases; junction bases outside the gene matches: 7. The CDR3 totals 16 residues. Germline CDR1 KGHSH, CDR2 LQKENI. CDR3: CASSPGGQGAGNTIYF. The CDR3 DNA sequence: TGTGCCAGCTCACCGGGCGGCCAGGGGGCTGGAAACACCATATATTTT.